This T cell receptor (beta chain) was recorded in a study of cytomegalovirus exposure and HLA in healthy donors. The CDR3 contains 15 residues. Germline lookup yields CDR1 SGHAT and CDR2 FQNNGV. A remark on this clone: What it binds is not known. The junction departs from the called germline gene at one end, perhaps through a read error. The same CDR3 is also encoded by other DNA sequences in this sample.

Study-wide results and limits: Presence/absence analyses took donor sequencing depth as roughly uniform.

The PCR made use of 60 Vbeta and 13 Jbeta primers. Authors' analysis steps: In a later analysis, roughly 11 million of approximately 80 million unique beta chains occurred in at least two donors. Produced via immunoSEQ multiplex PCR; TCRdb's table is partial and in-frame only. The V and J calls and clone size are taken from that table; D and trimming were inferred from the DNA. The table lists approximately 140,000 clones, 79% of them singletons. The specimen sequenced was PBMCs. The chain employs TRBV11-2 and TRBJ1-2, with D tentatively TRBD1 (6 bases). The sequence was obtained from a man aged 45-65 years in good health and CMV-seropositive. CDR3 in DNA: TGTGCCAGTAGCTTGGACAGAGCGGTTAGCTATGGCTACACCTTC. It encodes CASSLDRAVSYGYTF. Using reference TRBV11-2 and TRBJ1-2 for the parts outside the CDR3, the full variable domain is EAGVAQSPRYKIIEKRQSVAFWCNPISGHATLYWYQQILGQGPKLLIQFQNNGVVDDSQLPKDRFSAERLKGVDSTLKIQPAKLEDSAVYLCASSLDRAVSYGYTFGSGTRLTVV.